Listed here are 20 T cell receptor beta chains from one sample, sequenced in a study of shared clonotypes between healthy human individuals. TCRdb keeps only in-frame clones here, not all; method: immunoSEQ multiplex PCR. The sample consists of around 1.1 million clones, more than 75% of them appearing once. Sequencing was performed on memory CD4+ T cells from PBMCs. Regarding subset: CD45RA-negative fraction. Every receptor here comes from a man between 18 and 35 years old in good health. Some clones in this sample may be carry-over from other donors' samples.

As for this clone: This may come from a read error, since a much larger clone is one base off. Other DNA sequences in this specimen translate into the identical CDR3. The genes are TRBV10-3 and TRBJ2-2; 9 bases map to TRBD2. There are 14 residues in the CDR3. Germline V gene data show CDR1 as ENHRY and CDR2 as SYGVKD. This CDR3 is CALSSGTNTGELFF. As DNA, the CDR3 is TGTGCCCTCTCTAGCGGGACGAACACCGGGGAGCTGTTTTTC.

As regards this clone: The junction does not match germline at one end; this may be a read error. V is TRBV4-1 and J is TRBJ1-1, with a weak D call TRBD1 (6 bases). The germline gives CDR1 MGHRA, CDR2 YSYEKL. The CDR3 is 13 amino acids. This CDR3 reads CASSQGTYGKAFF. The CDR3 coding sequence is TGCGCCAGCAGTCAAGGGACATACGGGAAAGCTTTCTTT.

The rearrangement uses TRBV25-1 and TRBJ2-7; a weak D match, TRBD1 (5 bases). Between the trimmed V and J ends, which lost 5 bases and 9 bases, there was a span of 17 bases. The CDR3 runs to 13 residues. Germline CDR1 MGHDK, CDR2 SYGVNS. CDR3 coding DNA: TGTGCCAGCAGTCCAAACGCCCGACAGAGGCAGTACTTC. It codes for CASSPNARQRQYF.

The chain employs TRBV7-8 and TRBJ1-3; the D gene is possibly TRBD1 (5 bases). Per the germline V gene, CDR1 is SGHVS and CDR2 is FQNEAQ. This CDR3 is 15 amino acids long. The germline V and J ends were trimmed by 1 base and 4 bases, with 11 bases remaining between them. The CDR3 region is CASSLVGLSGNTIYF. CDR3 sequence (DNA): TGTGCCAGCAGCTTAGTGGGGCTTTCGGGAAACACCATATATTTT.

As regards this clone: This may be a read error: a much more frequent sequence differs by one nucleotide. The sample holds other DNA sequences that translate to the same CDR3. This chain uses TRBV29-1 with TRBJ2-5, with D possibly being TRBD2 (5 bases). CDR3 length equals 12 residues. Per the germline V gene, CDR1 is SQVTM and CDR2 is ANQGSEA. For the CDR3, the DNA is TGTAGCGTTTTGAACCCGTCTGAGACCCAGTACTTC. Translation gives CSVLNPSETQYF. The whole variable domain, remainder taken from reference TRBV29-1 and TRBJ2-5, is SAVISQKPSRDICQRGTSLTIQCQVDSQVTMMFWYRQQPGQSLTLIATANQGSEATYESGFVIDKFPISRPNLTFSTLTVSNMSPEDSSIYLCSVLNPSETQYFGPGTRLLVL.

CDR3: CASSPGGLADTQYF. CDR3 nucleotides: TGCGCCAGCAGCCCCGGGGGGCTCGCAGATACGCAGTATTTT. This chain joins TRBV4-1 and TRBJ2-3, with D perhaps matching TRBD2 (7 bases). Germline V gene lookup returns CDR1 MGHRA and CDR2 YSYEKL. Trimming took 4 bases from V and 4 from J, leaving 12 bases between them. The CDR3 is 14 amino acids.

DNA for the CDR3: TGTGCCAGCAGTCCCCAACAGGGGTATAGCAATCAGCCCCAGCATTTT. This codes for CASSPQQGYSNQPQHF. This chain links TRBV28 with TRBJ1-5, with 7 bases that match TRBD1. The CDR3 spans 16 residues. V was pared by 5 bases and J by 0 bases, with 7 bases of the junction left unmatched. From germline, CDR1 is MDHEN and CDR2 SYDVKM.

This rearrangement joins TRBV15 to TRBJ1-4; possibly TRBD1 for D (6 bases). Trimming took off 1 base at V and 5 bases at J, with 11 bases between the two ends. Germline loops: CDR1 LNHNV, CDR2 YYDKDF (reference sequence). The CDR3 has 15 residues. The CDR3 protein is CATSRATGTNEKLFF. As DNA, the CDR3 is TGTGCCACCAGCAGAGCGACAGGCACAAATGAAAAACTGTTTTTT.

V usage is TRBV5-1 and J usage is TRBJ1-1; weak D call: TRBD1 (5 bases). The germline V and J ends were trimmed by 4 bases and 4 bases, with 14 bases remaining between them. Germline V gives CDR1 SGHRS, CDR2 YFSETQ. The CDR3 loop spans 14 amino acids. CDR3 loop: CASSLLGAGTEAFF. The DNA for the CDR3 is TGCGCCAGCAGCCTGCTCGGGGCTGGCACTGAAGCTTTCTTT.

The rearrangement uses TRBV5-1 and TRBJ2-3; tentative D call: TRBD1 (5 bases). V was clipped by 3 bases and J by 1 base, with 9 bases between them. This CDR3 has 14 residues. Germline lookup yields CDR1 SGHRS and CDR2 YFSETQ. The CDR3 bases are TGCGCCAGCAGCTCCAGACAGCGCACAGATACGCAGTATTTT. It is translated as CASSSRQRTDTQYF.

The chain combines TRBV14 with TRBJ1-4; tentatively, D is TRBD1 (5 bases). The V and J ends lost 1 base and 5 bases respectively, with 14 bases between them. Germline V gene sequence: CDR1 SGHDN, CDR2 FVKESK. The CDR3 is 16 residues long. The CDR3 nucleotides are TGTGCCAGCAGCCAAGTATCTCCAGGGTCAAATGAAAAACTGTTTTTT. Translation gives CASSQVSPGSNEKLFF.

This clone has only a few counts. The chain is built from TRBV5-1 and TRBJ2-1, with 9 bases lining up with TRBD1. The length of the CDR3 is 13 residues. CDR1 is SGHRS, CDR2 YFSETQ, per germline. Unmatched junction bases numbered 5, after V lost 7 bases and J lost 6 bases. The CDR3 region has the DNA TGCGCCAGCCAGGGACAGGGTGCCAATGAGCAGTTCTTC. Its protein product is CASQGQGANEQFF.

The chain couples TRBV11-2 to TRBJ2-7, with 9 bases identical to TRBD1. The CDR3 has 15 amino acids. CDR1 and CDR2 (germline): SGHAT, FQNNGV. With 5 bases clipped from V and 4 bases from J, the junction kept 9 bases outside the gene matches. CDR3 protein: CASSPLQGAPYEQYF. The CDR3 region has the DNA TGTGCCAGCAGCCCTTTACAGGGGGCGCCGTACGAGCAGTACTTC.

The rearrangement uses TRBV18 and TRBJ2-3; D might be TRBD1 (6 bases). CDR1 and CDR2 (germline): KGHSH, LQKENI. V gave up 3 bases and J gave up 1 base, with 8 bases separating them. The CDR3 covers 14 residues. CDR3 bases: TGTGCCAGCTCACCGGACAGCCGCACAGATACGCAGTATTTT. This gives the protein CASSPDSRTDTQYF.

The CDR3 region is CASSLALGSNEKLFF. The CDR3 region has the DNA TGCGCCAGCAGCTTGGCCCTCGGCTCAAATGAAAAACTGTTTTTT. This chain joins TRBV5-1 and TRBJ1-4; no clear D. V was clipped by 0 bases and J by 5 bases, with 11 bases between them. This CDR3 contains 15 residues. Germline values: CDR1 SGHRS, CDR2 YFSETQ. The full variable domain, rest sourced from reference TRBV5-1 and TRBJ1-4, is KAGVTQTPRYLIKTRGQQVTLSCSPISGHRSVSWYQQTPGQGLQFLFEYFSETQRNKGNFPGRFSGRQFSNSRSEMNVSTLELGDSALYLCASSLALGSNEKLFFGSGTQLSVL.

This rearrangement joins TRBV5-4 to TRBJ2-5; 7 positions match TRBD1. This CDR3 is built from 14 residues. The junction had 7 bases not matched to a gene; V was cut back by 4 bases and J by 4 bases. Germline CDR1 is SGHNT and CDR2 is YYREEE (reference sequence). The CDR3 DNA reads TGTGCCAGCAGCGCCACAGGGGCGAGAGAGACCCAGTACTTC. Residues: CASSATGARETQYF.

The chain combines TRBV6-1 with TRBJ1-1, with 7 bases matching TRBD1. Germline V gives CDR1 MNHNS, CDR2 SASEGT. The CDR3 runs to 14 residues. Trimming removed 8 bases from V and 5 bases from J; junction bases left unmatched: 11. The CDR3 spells CASSPRQGGTEAFF. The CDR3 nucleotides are TGTGCCAGCTCACCTCGACAGGGCGGAACTGAAGCTTTCTTT.

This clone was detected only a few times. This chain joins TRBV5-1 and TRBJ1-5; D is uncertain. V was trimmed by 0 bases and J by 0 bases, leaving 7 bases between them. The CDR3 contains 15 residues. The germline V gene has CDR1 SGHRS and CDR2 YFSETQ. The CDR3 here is CASSLGLYSNQPQHF. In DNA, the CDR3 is TGCGCCAGCAGCTTGGGGCTATATAGCAATCAGCCCCAGCATTTT.

CDR3 protein: CASTRDTNEKLFF. Written as DNA, the CDR3 is TGCGCCAGCACCCGGGATACTAATGAAAAACTGTTTTTT. The genes are TRBV5-1 and TRBJ1-4; no definite D call. CDR3 length: 13 residues. Germline V gives CDR1 SGHRS, CDR2 YFSETQ. V lost 6 bases to trimming and J lost 2 bases, with 8 bases between them.

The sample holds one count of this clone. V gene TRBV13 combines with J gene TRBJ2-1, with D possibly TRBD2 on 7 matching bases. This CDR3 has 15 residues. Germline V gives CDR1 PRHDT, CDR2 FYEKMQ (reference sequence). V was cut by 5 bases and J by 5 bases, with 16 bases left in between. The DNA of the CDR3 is TGTGCCAGCAGCCTCGGGGGGCTAGCCGACAATGAGCAGTTCTTC. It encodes CASSLGGLADNEQFF. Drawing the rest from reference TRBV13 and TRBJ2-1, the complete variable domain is AAGVIQSPRHLIKEKRETATLKCYPIPRHDTVYWYQQGPGQDPQFLISFYEKMQSDKGSIPDRFSAQQFSDYHSELNMSSLELGDSALYFCASSLGGLADNEQFFGPGTRLTVL.